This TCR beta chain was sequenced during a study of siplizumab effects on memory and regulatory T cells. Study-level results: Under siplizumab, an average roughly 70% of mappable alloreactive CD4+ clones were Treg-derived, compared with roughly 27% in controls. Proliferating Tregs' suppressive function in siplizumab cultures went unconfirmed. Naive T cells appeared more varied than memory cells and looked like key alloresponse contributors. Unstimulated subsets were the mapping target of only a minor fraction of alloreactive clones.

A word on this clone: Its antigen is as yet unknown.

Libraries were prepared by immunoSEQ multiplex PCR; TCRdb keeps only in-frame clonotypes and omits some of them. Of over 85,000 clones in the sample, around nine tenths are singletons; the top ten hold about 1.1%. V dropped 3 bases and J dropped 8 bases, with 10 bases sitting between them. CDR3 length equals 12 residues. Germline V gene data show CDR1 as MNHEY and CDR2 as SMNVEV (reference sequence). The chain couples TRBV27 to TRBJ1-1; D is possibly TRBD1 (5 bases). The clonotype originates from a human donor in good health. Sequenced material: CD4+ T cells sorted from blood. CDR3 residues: CASSFRGTEAFF. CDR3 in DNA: TGTGCCAGCAGTTTTCGGGGCACAGAAGCTTTCTTT.